Following are 27 T cell receptor beta chains from one sample sequenced in a study of identical twins. One entry per CDR3 protein, called by TCRdb with MiXCR from the 5' RACE reads. The sample shows a few hundred thousand distinct CDR3 sequences, roughly 7.1% of them seen only once. This sample was also put to use in a study of T cells expressing NK-cell markers.

Sample: CD8+ T cells sorted from blood. These receptors originate from a young woman in good health.

The chain links TRBV19 to TRBJ2-2, with 11 bases aligning to TRBD2. Per the germline V gene, CDR1 is LNHDA and CDR2 is SQIVND (reference sequence). V dropped 5 bases and J dropped 5; count of bases not matched to a gene: 7. CDR3 length: 16 amino acids. Here the CDR3 reads CASSYSGGARTGELFF. The DNA of the CDR3 is TGTGCCAGTAGTTATAGCGGGGGGGCGCGTACCGGGGAGCTGTTTTTT.

This clonotype was counted only a few times. The chain recombines TRBV10-3 with TRBJ1-5; D remains unclear. Trimming shortened V by 2 bases and J by 16 bases, and 27 bases separated the two germline ends. The length of the CDR3 is 16 residues. CDR1 ENHRY and CDR2 SYGVKD come from the germline V gene. The CDR3 nucleotides read TGTGCCATCAGTGAGCGAGGCTGGACGGCCGACAATCAGCCCCATTTT. The encoded protein is CAISERGWTADNQPHF.

This clonotype was seen more than once but under ten times. The chain joins TRBV10-2 to TRBJ1-3; D gene unclear. Germline CDR1 and CDR2: WSHSY and SAAADI. Trimming stripped 3 bases from V and 8 bases from J, with 11 bases between. The CDR3 has 13 amino acids. The CDR3 sequence: CASSDWVDDTIYF. The CDR3 DNA reads TGCGCCAGCAGTGATTGGGTGGATGACACCATATATTTT.

The sample holds one count of this clonotype. This chain uses TRBV4-3 with TRBJ2-5; possibly TRBD1 for D (5 bases). V lost 1 base, J lost 1 base, and 10 bases lay in between. The CDR3 spans 15 residues. CDR1 LGHNA and CDR2 YSLEER come from the germline V gene. The CDR3 DNA is TGCGCCAGCAGCCAAGTGGTAGGGGCCCAAGAGACCCAGTACTTC. Amino acids: CASSQVVGAQETQYF.

This clonotype was found many times. V gene TRBV6-1 combines with J gene TRBJ2-5; possibly TRBD1 for D (6 bases). Germline V gene lookup returns CDR1 MNHNS and CDR2 SASEGT. V was cut by 5 bases and J by 5 bases, with 18 bases left in between. The CDR3 consists of 15 residues. CDR3 protein: CASSPLTGSGETQYF. The DNA of the CDR3 is TGTGCCAGCAGTCCCTTGACAGGTTCGGGGGAGACCCAGTACTTC.

This clonotype was seen a handful of times. V usage is TRBV9 and J usage is TRBJ2-7; no clear D gene. The germline V and J ends were trimmed by 4 bases and 3 bases, with 14 bases remaining between them. CDR1 and CDR2 from the germline V gene are SGDLS and YYNGEE. CDR3 length: 14 amino acids. CDR3 in DNA: TGTGCCAGCAGCTTCCAGGCCCTGGGCTACGAGCAGTACTTC. This translates into CASSFQALGYEQYF.

Ten or more counts support this clonotype. J is TRBJ1-1 and V is TRBV2, with 7 bases that match TRBD1. Germline CDR1 reads SNHLY; CDR2 reads FYNNEI. The CDR3 spans 13 residues. V trimming: 6 bases; J trimming: 11 bases; junction bases outside the gene matches: 12. CDR3 sequence: CASRERQGVRAFF. CDR3 DNA sequence: TGTGCCAGCAGAGAACGACAGGGCGTCAGGGCTTTCTTT. The whole variable domain, remainder taken from reference TRBV2 and TRBJ1-1, is EPEVTQTPSHQVTQMGQEVILRCVPISNHLYFYWYRQILGQKVEFLVSFYNNEISEKSEIFDDQFSVERPDGSNFTLKIRSTKLEDSAMYFCASRERQGVRAFFGQGTRLTVV.

This clonotype was counted only a few times. V is TRBV12-3 or TRBV12-4 and J is TRBJ1-2, with 7 bases that match TRBD1. The CDR3 covers 12 residues. After removal of 8 bases from V and 9 bases from J, the junction contained 9 bases not matched to a gene. The CDR3 DNA reads as TGTGCCAGCCGGGACAGCCTTTTCCGCTACACCTTC. Translating gives CASRDSLFRYTF.

This clonotype was seen at least ten times. The chain recombines TRBV2 with TRBJ2-1; TRBD2 aligns across 7 bases. The CDR3 totals 13 residues. J gave up 8 bases and V 9 bases, and 10 bases lay outside the gene matches. Germline V gene lookup returns CDR1 SNHLY and CDR2 FYNNEI. The CDR3 spells CASNRDYRHEQFF. For the CDR3, the DNA is TGTGCCAGTAACCGGGACTATAGACATGAGCAGTTCTTC.

The V and J genes are TRBV5-1 and TRBJ2-1; D assignment may be TRBD1 or TRBD2 (5 bases each). The CDR3 loop spans 13 amino acids. Germline V lookup: CDR1 SGHRS, CDR2 YFSETQ. Deletions cut 0 bases from V and 8 bases from J, with 9 bases between. The CDR3 spells CASSLGGYDEQFF. CDR3 coding DNA: TGCGCCAGCAGCTTGGGGGGGTACGATGAGCAGTTCTTC.

The J gene is TRBJ2-7, the V gene TRBV27; 9 nucleotides match TRBD1. V lost 9 bases, J lost 5 bases, and 5 bases stayed unmatched. The germline gives CDR1 MNHEY, CDR2 SMNVEV (reference sequence). The CDR3 length is 12 residues. CDR3 sequence (DNA): TGTGCCAGTTGGACAGGGGCTCACGAGCAGTACTTC. Residues: CASWTGAHEQYF.

The CDR3 here is CAWSVSGSGEQFF. CDR3 nucleotide sequence: TGTGCCTGGAGTGTTAGCGGGAGCGGAGAGCAGTTCTTC. This chain links TRBV30 with TRBJ2-1, with 9 bases identical to TRBD2. Germline loops: CDR1 GTSNPN, CDR2 SVGIG (reference sequence). The CDR3 spans 13 residues. The ends lost 0 bases at V and 10 bases at J; junction bases unmatched: 4.

The V gene is TRBV4-1, the J gene TRBJ1-1, with D possibly matching TRBD1 (6 bases). V lost 1 base, J lost 7 bases, and 13 bases lay in between. CDR1 and CDR2 from the germline V gene are MGHRA and YSYEKL. CDR3 length equals 14 residues. The CDR3 sequence: CASSQGLGGSEAFF. The CDR3 region has the DNA TGCGCCAGCAGCCAAGGGTTGGGGGGCAGTGAAGCTTTCTTT.

This clonotype was found a few times. The V and J genes are TRBV20-1 and TRBJ2-4, with D possibly being TRBD1 or TRBD2 (5 bases each). In germline, CDR1 is DFQATT, CDR2 SNEGSKA (reference sequence). This CDR3 is built from 13 residues. V was clipped by 4 bases and J by 5 bases, with 12 bases between them. The CDR3 DNA follows: TGCAGTGCTAATATCGGGACGGAAAACATTCAGTACTTC. This encodes CSANIGTENIQYF.

This clonotype was recorded at least ten times. The rearrangement uses TRBV5-1 and TRBJ2-1; 11 positions agree with TRBD2. CDR3 length equals 16 residues. After removal of 3 bases from V and 7 bases from J, the junction contained 9 bases not matched to a gene. The V gene's germline CDR1 is SGHRS and CDR2 YFSETQ. The CDR3 bases are TGCGCCAGCAGCTGGCTACTAGCGGGGGTGCATAATGAGCAGTTCTTC. Its protein is CASSWLLAGVHNEQFF.

This clonotype was counted many times. The CDR3 DNA follows: TGTGCCAGCAGTGGGGTAGGGGGCCCAGAGACCCAGTACTTC. As protein: CASSGVGGPETQYF. This chain links TRBV6-1 with TRBJ2-5; TRBD1 matches 7 bases. V trimming: 4 bases; J trimming: 4 bases; junction bases outside the gene matches: 6. CDR3 length: 14 residues. From germline, CDR1 is MNHNS and CDR2 SASEGT.

A few counts support this clonotype. The chain recombines TRBV7-2 with TRBJ2-7, with TRBD2 matching 12 bases. Germline V gives CDR1 SGHTA, CDR2 FQGNSA. V shed 5 bases and J 6 bases; nucleotides not matched to a gene: 8. The length of the CDR3 is 15 residues. The CDR3 nucleotides read TGTGCCAGCAGCACCCGACTAGCGGGAGTTGGCGAGCAGTACTTC. It is translated as CASSTRLAGVGEQYF.

This clonotype has ten or more counts. The chain links TRBV10-3 to TRBJ2-5; no definite D call. With 0 bases removed from V and 5 bases from J, the gap between germline ends came to 16 bases. The CDR3 sequence is 16 residues long. CDR1 is ENHRY and CDR2 is SYGVKD in the germline V gene. CDR3 loop: CAISESTVPRQETQYF. CDR3 nucleotide sequence: TGTGCCATCAGTGAGTCGACCGTCCCTCGCCAGGAGACCCAGTACTTC.

This clonotype was seen a handful of times. This chain uses TRBV5-6 with TRBJ1-2; no definite D call. The CDR3 has 13 residues. Trimming took off 2 bases at V and 4 bases at J, with 9 bases between the two ends. CDR1 is SGHDT, CDR2 YYEEEE, per germline. The CDR3 reads CASSLGNSYGYTF. The DNA for the CDR3 is TGTGCCAGCAGCTTAGGAAATAGCTATGGCTACACCTTC.

There are a few counts of this clonotype. V usage is TRBV7-9 and J usage is TRBJ2-5, with TRBD2 matching 7 bases. Trimming at V came to 1 base and at J to 1 base, leaving 6 bases not matched to a gene. In germline, CDR1 is SEHNR, CDR2 FQNEAQ (reference sequence). The CDR3 has 16 amino acids. The CDR3 loop is CASSLGSLATQETQYF. The CDR3 DNA is TGTGCCAGCAGCTTAGGTTCACTAGCGACCCAAGAGACCCAGTACTTC.

This clonotype was detected a few times. The V gene is TRBV2, the J gene TRBJ2-7, with D possibly TRBD1 on 5 matching bases. CDR3 length: 12 amino acids. Germline loops: CDR1 SNHLY, CDR2 FYNNEI. V was cut by 7 bases and J by 5 bases, with 12 bases left in between. The CDR3 spells CASTREGDEQYF. The CDR3 DNA reads as TGTGCCAGCACCAGGGAAGGCGACGAGCAGTACTTC.

This clonotype occurred many times. V is TRBV12-3 or TRBV12-4 and J is TRBJ1-2; no clear D. The ends were cut back, 2 bases at V and 5 bases at J, with 9 bases in the middle. The CDR3 consists of 13 residues. This CDR3 is CASSLTDLYGYTF. DNA for the CDR3: TGTGCCAGCAGTTTAACGGACTTATATGGCTACACCTTC.

This clonotype was counted only a few times. This rearrangement joins TRBV9 to TRBJ2-2; D might be TRBD2 (6 bases). The V gene lost 0 bases and the J gene lost 2 bases, with 11 bases spanning the gap. The CDR3 is 16 amino acids. CDR1 and CDR2 (germline): SGDLS, YYNGEE. CDR3 amino acids: CASSVAAGTNTGELFF. As DNA, the CDR3 is TGTGCCAGCAGCGTAGCTGCCGGGACTAACACCGGGGAGCTGTTTTTT.

The rearrangement links TRBV7-2 to TRBJ2-2; no definite D call. CDR3 length: 13 amino acids. Trimming pared 11 bases from V and 1 base from J, leaving 11 bases between. Germline CDR1 SGHTA, CDR2 FQGNSA. Here the CDR3 reads CASRAMNTGELFF. The CDR3 region has the DNA TGTGCCTCAAGGGCCATGAACACCGGGGAGCTGTTTTTT.

This clonotype has ten or more counts. The chain is built from TRBV12-3 or TRBV12-4 and TRBJ1-2, with D tentatively TRBD1 (6 bases). Trimming pared 5 bases from V and 10 bases from J, leaving 14 bases between. CDR3 length: 12 residues. The CDR3 spells CASSPGTHVYTF. CDR3 DNA sequence: TGTGCCAGCAGTCCAGGGACACATGTCTACACCTTC.

The chain uses TRBV5-1 and TRBJ1-2; D possibly corresponds to TRBD1 (5 bases). This CDR3 comprises 13 residues. CDR1 and CDR2 (germline): SGHRS, YFSETQ. Trimming left V 7 bases short and J 8 bases short, with 18 bases between. Here the CDR3 DNA reads TGCGCCAGCCAAACCGACAGTTTTGAAGGCTACACCTTC. This sequence encodes CASQTDSFEGYTF.

This clonotype has more than one count but fewer than ten. The chain has TRBV7-8 and TRBJ1-2, with unresolved D. V dropped 1 base and J dropped 4 bases, with 4 bases sitting between them. In germline, CDR1 is SGHVS, CDR2 FQNEAQ. CDR3 length: 12 residues. CDR3: CASSLGAYGYTF. DNA of the CDR3: TGTGCCAGCAGCTTAGGAGCCTATGGCTACACCTTC.